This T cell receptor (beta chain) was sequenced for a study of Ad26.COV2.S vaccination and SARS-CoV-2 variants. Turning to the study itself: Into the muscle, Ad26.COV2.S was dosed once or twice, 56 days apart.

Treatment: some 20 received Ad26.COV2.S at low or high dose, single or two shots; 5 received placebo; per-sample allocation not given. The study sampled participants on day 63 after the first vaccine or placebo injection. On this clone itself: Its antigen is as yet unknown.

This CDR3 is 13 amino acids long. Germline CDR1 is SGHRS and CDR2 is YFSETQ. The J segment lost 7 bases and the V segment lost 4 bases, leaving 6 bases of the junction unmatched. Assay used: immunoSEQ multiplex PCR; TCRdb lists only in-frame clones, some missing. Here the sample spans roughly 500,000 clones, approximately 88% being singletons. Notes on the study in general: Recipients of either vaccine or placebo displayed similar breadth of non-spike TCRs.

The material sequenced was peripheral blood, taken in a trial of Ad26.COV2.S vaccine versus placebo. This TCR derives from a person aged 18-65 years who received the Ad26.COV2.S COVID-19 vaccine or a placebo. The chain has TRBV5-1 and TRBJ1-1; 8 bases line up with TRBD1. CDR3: CASSPNGQGEAFF. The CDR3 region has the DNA TGCGCCAGCAGCCCCAACGGACAGGGTGAAGCTTTCTTT.